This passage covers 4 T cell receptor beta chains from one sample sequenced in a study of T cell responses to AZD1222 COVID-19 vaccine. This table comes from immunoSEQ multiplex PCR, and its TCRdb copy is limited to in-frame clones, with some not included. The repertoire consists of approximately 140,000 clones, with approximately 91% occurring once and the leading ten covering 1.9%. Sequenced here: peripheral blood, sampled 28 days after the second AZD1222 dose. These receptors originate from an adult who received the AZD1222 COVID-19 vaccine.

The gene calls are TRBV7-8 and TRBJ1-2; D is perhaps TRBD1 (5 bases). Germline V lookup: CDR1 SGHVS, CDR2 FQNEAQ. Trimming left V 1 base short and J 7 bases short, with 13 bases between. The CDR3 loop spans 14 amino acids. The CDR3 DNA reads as TGTGCCAGCAGCTTAGTAGCAGGGCAGGCTGGCTACACCTTC. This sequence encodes CASSLVAGQAGYTF.

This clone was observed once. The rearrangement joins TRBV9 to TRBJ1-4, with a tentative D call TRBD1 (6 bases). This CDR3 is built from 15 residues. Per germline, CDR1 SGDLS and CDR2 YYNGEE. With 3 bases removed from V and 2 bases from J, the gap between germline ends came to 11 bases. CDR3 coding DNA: TGTGCCAGCAGCGGAGGGGGGTCGACTAATGAAAAACTGTTTTTT. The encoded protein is CASSGGGSTNEKLFF.

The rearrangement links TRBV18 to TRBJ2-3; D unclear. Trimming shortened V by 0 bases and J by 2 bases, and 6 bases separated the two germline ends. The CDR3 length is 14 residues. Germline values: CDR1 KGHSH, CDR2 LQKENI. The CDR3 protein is CASSPPSVTDTQYF. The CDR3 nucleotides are TGTGCCAGCTCACCACCTTCGGTCACAGATACGCAGTATTTT.

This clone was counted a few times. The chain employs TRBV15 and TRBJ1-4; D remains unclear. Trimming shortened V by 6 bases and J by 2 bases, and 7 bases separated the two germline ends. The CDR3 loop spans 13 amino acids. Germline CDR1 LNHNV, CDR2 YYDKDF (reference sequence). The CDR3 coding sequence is TGTGCCACCAGGGTAGGGACTAATGAAAAACTGTTTTTT. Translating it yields CATRVGTNEKLFF.